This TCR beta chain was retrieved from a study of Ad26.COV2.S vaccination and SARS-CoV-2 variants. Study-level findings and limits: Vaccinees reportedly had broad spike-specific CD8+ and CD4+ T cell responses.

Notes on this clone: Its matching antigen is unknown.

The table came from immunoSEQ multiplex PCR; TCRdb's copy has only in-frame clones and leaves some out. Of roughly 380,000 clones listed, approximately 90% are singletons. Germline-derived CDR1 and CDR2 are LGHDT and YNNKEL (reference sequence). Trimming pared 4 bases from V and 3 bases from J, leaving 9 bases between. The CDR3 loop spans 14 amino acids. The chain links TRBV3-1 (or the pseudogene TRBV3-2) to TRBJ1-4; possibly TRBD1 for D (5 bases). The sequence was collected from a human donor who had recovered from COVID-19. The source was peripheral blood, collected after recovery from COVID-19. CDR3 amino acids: CASSRAGANEKLFF. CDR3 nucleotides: TGTGCCAGCAGCCGCGCGGGGGCTAATGAAAAACTGTTTTTT.